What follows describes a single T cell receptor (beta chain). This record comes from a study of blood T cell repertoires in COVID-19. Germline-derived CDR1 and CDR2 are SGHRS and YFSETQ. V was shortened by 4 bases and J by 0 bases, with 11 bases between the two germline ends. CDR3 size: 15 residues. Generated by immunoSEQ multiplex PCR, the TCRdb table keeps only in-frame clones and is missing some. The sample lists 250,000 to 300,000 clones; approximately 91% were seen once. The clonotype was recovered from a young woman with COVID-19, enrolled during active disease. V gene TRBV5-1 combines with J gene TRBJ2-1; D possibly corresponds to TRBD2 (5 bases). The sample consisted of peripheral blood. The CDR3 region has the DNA TGCGCCAGCAGCCCACTAGGGTCCTCCTACAATGAGCAGTTCTTC. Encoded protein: CASSPLGSSYNEQFF.